The rows below give T cell receptor beta chains drawn from one sample of a study of cytomegalovirus exposure and HLA in healthy donors. TCRdb's copy holds only in-frame clones and misses some; the assay was immunoSEQ multiplex PCR. This sample has 100,000 to 150,000 clones, with more than 65% found just once. The sample comprised PBMCs. The origin of the receptors is a male donor in good health and CMV-seropositive. Each CDR3 is given with its conserved first and last residue. Fields, in order: V gene, D gene, J gene, clone size, CDR3 DNA, CDR3 protein. The D gene is left open where the match is weak. Clone size is given for some rows only: seen once, a few or many times, or a class if the clone is expanded.

v_call: TRBV11-2
d_call: TRBD2
j_call: TRBJ2-1
clone_size: -
cdr3_nt: TGTGCCAGCAGCGAATTAGCGGGATTCAATGAGCAGTTCTTC
cdr3_aa: CASSELAGFNEQFF

v_call: TRBV28
d_call: -
j_call: TRBJ2-1
clone_size: few
cdr3_nt: TGTGCCAGCGGGCTAGACAGGTACAATGAGCAGTTCTTC
cdr3_aa: CASGLDRYNEQFF

v_call: TRBV5-6
d_call: TRBD2
j_call: TRBJ2-7
clone_size: -
cdr3_nt: TGTGCCAGCAGCTTGATCGTGCCTGGTGGCGGGAGCTACGAGCAGTACTTC
cdr3_aa: CASSLIVPGGGSYEQYF

v_call: TRBV28
d_call: TRBD2
j_call: TRBJ2-3
clone_size: -
cdr3_nt: TGTGCCAGCAGTTCCGGGACTAGCGGGGGGGCTAGCACAGATACGCAGTATTTT
cdr3_aa: CASSSGTSGGASTDTQYF

v_call: TRBV6-5
d_call: TRBD2
j_call: TRBJ2-3
clone_size: few
cdr3_nt: TGTGCCAGCAGTCCGACTAGCGGGGGGGCAGATACGCAGTATTTT
cdr3_aa: CASSPTSGGADTQYF

v_call: TRBV5-4
d_call: TRBD1
j_call: TRBJ1-1
clone_size: -
cdr3_nt: TGTGCCAGCAGCAAGCCGGGACAGGGTAACACTGAAGCTTTCTTT
cdr3_aa: CASSKPGQGNTEAFF

v_call: TRBV5-4
d_call: TRBD1
j_call: TRBJ2-7
clone_size: once
cdr3_nt: TGTGCCAGCAGCTTGGACAGGGGCCTTTCCTACGAGCAGTACTTC
cdr3_aa: CASSLDRGLSYEQYF

v_call: TRBV6-1
d_call: -
j_call: TRBJ1-1
clone_size: -
cdr3_nt: TGTGCCAGCAGTAGAGGACAGTTGAACACTGAAGCTTTCTTT
cdr3_aa: CASSRGQLNTEAFF

v_call: TRBV29-1
d_call: TRBD1
j_call: TRBJ1-2
clone_size: -
cdr3_nt: TGCAGCGTCACAGGGGGCGAAGACTATGGCTACACCTTC
cdr3_aa: CSVTGGEDYGYTF

v_call: TRBV7-8
d_call: TRBD1
j_call: TRBJ2-7
clone_size: once
cdr3_nt: TGTGCCAGCAGCTTCTCGACAGGGAACGGGGATTACGAGCAGTACTTC
cdr3_aa: CASSFSTGNGDYEQYF

v_call: TRBV7-2
d_call: -
j_call: TRBJ2-1
clone_size: once
cdr3_nt: TGTGCCAGCAGCTTAGACAACTACAATGAGCAGTTCTTC
cdr3_aa: CASSLDNYNEQFF

v_call: TRBV27
d_call: TRBD2
j_call: TRBJ2-3
clone_size: -
cdr3_nt: TGTGCCAGCGGGCTAGCGGGAGCACCCACAGATACGCAGTATTTT
cdr3_aa: CASGLAGAPTDTQYF

v_call: TRBV18
d_call: TRBD1
j_call: TRBJ1-1
clone_size: -
cdr3_nt: TGTGCCAGCTCACCAATAGGACAGGGGGGTTGGACTGAAGCTTTCTTT
cdr3_aa: CASSPIGQGGWTEAFF

v_call: TRBV18
d_call: TRBD1
j_call: TRBJ1-2
clone_size: -
cdr3_nt: TGTGCCAGCTCACAGGGACAGGATTACTATGGCTACACCTTC
cdr3_aa: CASSQGQDYYGYTF

v_call: TRBV11-1
d_call: -
j_call: TRBJ2-5
clone_size: few
cdr3_nt: TGTGCCAGCAGCCAGGGACTGGAACAAGAGACCCAGTACTTC
cdr3_aa: CASSQGLEQETQYF

v_call: TRBV5-4
d_call: -
j_call: TRBJ1-1
clone_size: -
cdr3_nt: TGTGCCAGCAGGCCCACAGGGTCCCCCACTGAAGCTTTCTTT
cdr3_aa: CASRPTGSPTEAFF

v_call: TRBV18
d_call: TRBD2
j_call: TRBJ2-5
clone_size: -
cdr3_nt: TGTGCCAGCTCACCGGGGACTAACGGAGAGACCCAGTACTTC
cdr3_aa: CASSPGTNGETQYF

v_call: TRBV19
d_call: -
j_call: TRBJ1-2
clone_size: few
cdr3_nt: TGTGCCAGTAGTGGGGACGGGGGATTAGGAGGCTACACCTTC
cdr3_aa: CASSGDGGLGGYTF

v_call: TRBV28
d_call: TRBD1
j_call: TRBJ2-6
clone_size: few
cdr3_nt: TGTGCCAGCAGTCCCCGGGACAGCGTCACTGGGGCCAACGTCCTGACTTTC
cdr3_aa: CASSPRDSVTGANVLTF

v_call: TRBV2
d_call: TRBD1
j_call: TRBJ1-4
clone_size: -
cdr3_nt: TGTGCCAGCAGTACAGCACAGGGGTTACGTGAAAAACTGTTTTTT
cdr3_aa: CASSTAQGLREKLFF

v_call: TRBV7-3
d_call: -
j_call: TRBJ2-1
clone_size: once
cdr3_nt: TGTGCCAGCAGTTCCTACTCCCTAGTGAACAATGAGCAGTTCTTC
cdr3_aa: CASSSYSLVNNEQFF

v_call: TRBV2
d_call: TRBD1
j_call: TRBJ2-5
clone_size: -
cdr3_nt: TGTGCCAGCAAGGAAGGACAGGGGGAGGAGACCCAGTACTTC
cdr3_aa: CASKEGQGEETQYF

v_call: TRBV5-4
d_call: TRBD1
j_call: TRBJ2-5
clone_size: -
cdr3_nt: TGTGCCAGCAGCCGGGACAGGGAGGAGACCCAGTACTTC
cdr3_aa: CASSRDREETQYF

v_call: TRBV23-1
d_call: -
j_call: TRBJ2-7
clone_size: once
cdr3_nt: TGCGCCAGCAGTCAATCGTCACAGTTTGCCTACGAGCAGTACTTC
cdr3_aa: CASSQSSQFAYEQYF

v_call: TRBV19
d_call: -
j_call: TRBJ2-7
clone_size: once
cdr3_nt: TGTGCCAGTAGTCTTACGGAGGGGAGCTACGAGCAGTACTTC
cdr3_aa: CASSLTEGSYEQYF

v_call: TRBV28
d_call: TRBD1
j_call: TRBJ1-2
clone_size: -
cdr3_nt: TGTGCCAGCAGTTTAGCGGGACAGCCCTATGGAACCTTC
cdr3_aa: CASSLAGQPYGTF

v_call: TRBV5-1
d_call: -
j_call: TRBJ2-2
clone_size: -
cdr3_nt: TGCGCCAGCAGCCCGGAACTAAACACCGGGGAGCTGTTTTTT
cdr3_aa: CASSPELNTGELFF

v_call: TRBV27
d_call: TRBD1
j_call: TRBJ1-1
clone_size: -
cdr3_nt: TGTGCCAGCATCCCACCGCGGGACAGGGGCACTGAAGCTTTCTTT
cdr3_aa: CASIPPRDRGTEAFF

v_call: TRBV5-5
d_call: TRBD2
j_call: TRBJ2-1
clone_size: -
cdr3_nt: TGTGCCAGCAGCTTCTCCCTTAGCGGGAGGGCCGAGTATGAGCAGTTCTTC
cdr3_aa: CASSFSLSGRAEYEQFF

v_call: TRBV6-1
d_call: TRBD2
j_call: TRBJ2-5
clone_size: -
cdr3_nt: TGTGCCAGCACCCCGGGACTAGAGTGGGAGACCCAGTACTTC
cdr3_aa: CASTPGLEWETQYF

v_call: TRBV4-1
d_call: TRBD2
j_call: TRBJ2-5
clone_size: -
cdr3_nt: TGCGCCAGCAGCCAAGATGTAGCGGGGGCTCAAGAGACCCAGTACTTC
cdr3_aa: CASSQDVAGAQETQYF

v_call: TRBV27
d_call: TRBD1
j_call: TRBJ1-2
clone_size: -
cdr3_nt: TGTGCCAGCAGTTTATCAGGGGGCGGTAACTATGGCTACACCTTC
cdr3_aa: CASSLSGGGNYGYTF

v_call: TRBV7-3
d_call: TRBD2
j_call: TRBJ2-3
clone_size: -
cdr3_nt: TGTGCCAGCAGCCTAAAAAGGGCGGGAGGGCCATTAATTAGCACAGATACGCAGTATTTT
cdr3_aa: CASSLKRAGGPLISTDTQYF

v_call: TRBV5-1
d_call: TRBD2
j_call: TRBJ2-5
clone_size: -
cdr3_nt: TGCGCCAGCAGCTTGGCCTTAGCGGGAGGGCCCGGACGCCAGTACTTC
cdr3_aa: CASSLALAGGPGRQYF

v_call: TRBV19
d_call: -
j_call: TRBJ1-2
clone_size: -
cdr3_nt: TGTGCCAGTAGTTTTCGGGGTAACTATGGCTACACCTTC
cdr3_aa: CASSFRGNYGYTF

v_call: TRBV6-5
d_call: -
j_call: TRBJ1-6
clone_size: -
cdr3_nt: TGTGCCAGCAGTCCCACGGGACTTTCACCCCTCCACTTT
cdr3_aa: CASSPTGLSPLHF

v_call: TRBV9
d_call: -
j_call: TRBJ2-2
clone_size: -
cdr3_nt: TGTGCCCGTAGTACAGGGATCACCGGGGAGCTGTTTTTT
cdr3_aa: CARSTGITGELFF

v_call: TRBV6-5
d_call: TRBD1
j_call: TRBJ2-6
clone_size: -
cdr3_nt: TGTGCCAGCAGTTACTGGCAGGGGGCTGGGGCCAACGTCCTGACTTTC
cdr3_aa: CASSYWQGAGANVLTF

v_call: TRBV28
d_call: -
j_call: TRBJ2-5
clone_size: few
cdr3_nt: TGTGCCAGCAGCAGGGGAAGAGGGCCTCACCAAGAGACCCAGTACTTC
cdr3_aa: CASSRGRGPHQETQYF

v_call: TRBV5-4
d_call: -
j_call: TRBJ1-2
clone_size: few
cdr3_nt: TGTGCCAGCAGCCAGACAATGACCCGAGCCTGGGGCTACACCTTC
cdr3_aa: CASSQTMTRAWGYTF